This TCR beta chain stems from a study of T cells in Graves' hyperthyroidism and ophthalmopathy (dated by TCRdb to about 2019). About the study as a whole: Peripheral blood was collected at initial diagnosis, before any treatment. To identify distinguishing TCR V-J signatures, a discovery cohort of around 100 patients was used, comprising 40 to 45 with Graves' ophthalmopathy and around 57 with stable Graves' hyperthyroidism. Once sampling was done, hyperthyroidism patients were given methimazole at a starting dose of 30 mg daily, whereas ophthalmopathy patients were given high-dose intravenous methylprednisolone. TCR Vbeta CDR3 sequencing of roughly 140 peripheral blood samples (over 40 ophthalmopathy, 75 hyperthyroidism and approximately 17 progressor patients) is reported in the paper. The approximately 98 discovery patients were randomly divided into training and test sets at a 7:3 ratio. Whether ophthalmopathy could be predicted prospectively was tested in an independent validation cohort made up of roughly 19 hyperthyroidism patients plus 17 patients who later progressed to ophthalmopathy. Thyroid tissue and blood T-cell repertoires from six Graves' hyperthyroidism patients were also compared in the study.

This clonotype was counted at least ten times. Its antigen is unknown. Base quality data are lacking; no much larger clone is found one base away. In the ophthalmopathy patients, disease was moderately to severely active, with a Clinical Activity Score of 3 or more, a NOSPECS grade of 4 or more, and a duration of less than 3 months. Patients with uncontrolled infections, other autoimmune diseases, pregnancy or lactation were excluded. Clinical symptoms, serum thyroxine and TRAb, thyroid ultrasound, and orbital computed tomography formed the basis for the diagnoses. Ficoll-Paque density gradient centrifugation was used to isolate PBMCs from about 10 ml of fresh peripheral blood. Total RNA was extracted with Trizol reagent, and quality was checked on an Agilent 2100 Bioanalyzer. The trim is 2 bases for V and 4 bases for J, with a gap of 8 bases between the germline ends. Its CDR3 holds 14 amino acids, cysteine through phenylalanine. The CDR3 DNA has 42 bases and is translated from base 1. The germline V gene gives CDR1 as MNHEY and CDR2 as SVGEGT.

The TCR beta CDR3 regions were amplified from the RNA transcripts. The first round of RT-PCR for the TCR CDR3 was performed with the HTBI primer set and the Qiagen OneStep RT-PCR kit. The libraries were constructed in a second round of multiplex PCR and then size-selected and purified. The libraries were sequenced on an Illumina HiSeq2000 using paired-end 100 bp reads. On the study's bioinformatics: SOAPnuke was used to process the raw data, with reads discarded if the reads contained adapters or uncalled bases, had a mean Phred below 15, or lacked an exact constant-primer or identifier match. COPE v1.2.5 was used to merge the high-quality paired reads, and each unique nucleotide sequence was defined as a clonotype. MiTCR v1.1 was used to align clonotypes to the IMGT TRBV, TRBD and TRBJ reference segments. Analysis was restricted to V-J combinations with a frequency above 0.0001, which covered 99% to 99.2% of repertoires. A TCS score was defined as the ratio of F50 (clonal expansion) to E x V (chaos), with BLOSUM62-based TCRdist applied between CDR3 peptides within each V-J. Welch's t-statistics and random forest reduced 450 to 600 V-J features to under 15, which were used in a naive Bayes classifier (R e1071). TCRdb cleaned the public reads at Q25 with fastp, built clones with MiXCR and kept in-frame beta chains. Each entry is one CDR3 protein sequence, shown with its most common DNA and genes. The authors' filters were not applied to this entry. Recorded for this sample are 530,000 or so distinct CDR3 sequences; approximately 25% of them occurred a single time. Of the sample, around 11% falls within the top ten clones.

Findings and caveats that apply to the study as a whole: In validation, the model predicted progression to ophthalmopathy a median of roughly 6.2 months before onset, with about 67% sensitivity and 72.22% specificity. Blood samples also contained most of the expanded thyroid clonotypes (frequency above 0.001), which suggests that blood repertoires may reflect thyroid immune responses. Sample size was not statistically predetermined, and blinding of investigators to group allocation was not performed. A model built on a 13 V-J signature distinguished ophthalmopathy from stable hyperthyroidism, reaching about 88% sensitivity and around 82% specificity in cross-validation and 80%/75% in testing.

The sequenced sample was blood. The source is a woman aged 25 to 39 with Graves' ophthalmopathy. This chain joins TRBV6-2 or TRBV6-3 to TRBJ2-2, with the D gene too uncertain to name. The DNA sequence reads TGTGCCAGCAGTTACGTATTAGGCACCGGGGAGCTGTTTTTT. Its translation is CASSYVLGTGELFF.